This is a list of T cell receptor beta chains from one sample in a study of blood T cell repertoires in COVID-19. The method was immunoSEQ multiplex PCR; TCRdb's version includes in-frame clones alone and lacks a portion of them. Counted here are approximately 110,000 clones, around 88% occurring once; the ten biggest clones make up approximately 0.81%. Source material: peripheral blood. The origin of the receptors is a woman aged 50 to 60 with active or convalescent COVID-19. Each CDR3 is given with its conserved first and last residue. Fields, in order: V gene, J gene, clone size, CDR3 protein. The listing skips clone size in some rows; elsewhere it reads once, few, many or a size class.

TRBV6-2/TRBV6-3	TRBJ2-2	NA	CASSRTGVTGELFF
TRBV5-4	TRBJ2-5	once	CASSSPGAGEYF
TRBV12-3/TRBV12-4	TRBJ1-1	NA	CASTPGRTTEAFF
TRBV27	TRBJ2-2	NA	CASSLLVAGELFF
TRBV9	TRBJ2-2	NA	CASSVSPRAGELFF
TRBV30	TRBJ1-5	few	CAWGTGSFAQPQHF
TRBV28	TRBJ2-3	NA	CASSFSGGVTQYF
TRBV6-2/TRBV6-3	TRBJ2-7	NA	CASSFWLAGGTSYEQYF
TRBV3-1/TRBV3-2	TRBJ2-3	few	CASSQGRASGSDTQYF
TRBV7-2	TRBJ1-5	NA	CASSWAGDQPQHF
TRBV27	TRBJ2-3	once	CASSHQRSDTQYF
TRBV6-2/TRBV6-3	TRBJ2-7	NA	CASSGFRDSPYEQYF
TRBV2	TRBJ2-5	NA	CASKLAGASETQYF
TRBV27	TRBJ2-7	NA	CASRLAGGRSYEQYF
TRBV4-1	TRBJ2-3	NA	CASSQMGLVHRRSTDTQYF
TRBV7-3	TRBJ2-5	NA	CASSPSGQGGRETQYF
TRBV24-1	TRBJ2-1	NA	CATSDSSGGTPDNEQFF
TRBV11-2	TRBJ2-1	NA	CASSPISGQYNEQFF
TRBV30	TRBJ2-2	NA	CAWRGAGAGELFF
TRBV3-1/TRBV3-2	TRBJ2-1	NA	CASSQAKGGTSGGNEQFF
TRBV15	TRBJ2-7	once	CATTRAGGIYEQYF
TRBV7-2	TRBJ2-7	NA	CASSSNWGIYEQYF
TRBV15	TRBJ2-3	NA	CATSRGPHTDTQYF
TRBV30	TRBJ2-1	NA	CAWSLVDEQFF
TRBV2	TRBJ2-3	NA	CASTSGSLTDTQYF
TRBV30	TRBJ2-1	NA	CAWSVRTDEQFF
TRBV10-1	TRBJ2-5	once	CASLQETQYF
TRBV6-1	TRBJ2-7	NA	CASSEALRGTDEQYF
TRBV3-1/TRBV3-2	TRBJ1-2	once	CASSQLKRTGDDGYTF
TRBV7-9	TRBJ2-1	NA	CASSLDSASEQFF
TRBV1	TRBJ2-7	NA	CTSSHRSSAKTYEQYF
TRBV19	TRBJ2-5	NA	CASSPSGRTQYF
TRBV7-3	TRBJ2-2	NA	CASSLWASGATGELFF
TRBV9	TRBJ2-3	once	CASSRNGGALDTQYF
TRBV29-1	TRBJ2-1	NA	CSVDFTGRSSGQFF
TRBV18	TRBJ2-7	NA	CASSPSVTSGANEQYF
TRBV19	TRBJ1-5	NA	CASSWTGGRQPQHF
TRBV7-2	TRBJ1-6	few	CASSLVPSSPLHF
TRBV21-1	TRBJ2-7	NA	CASSKSSDYEQYF
TRBV5-1	TRBJ2-3	NA	CASTPGASGSTDTQYF
TRBV19	TRBJ2-2	NA	CPGDRYGTGELFF
TRBV30	TRBJ1-6	NA	CAWRGDRGFYNSPLHF
TRBV6-2/TRBV6-3	TRBJ1-1	NA	CASSLDRWETEAFF
TRBV11-2	TRBJ2-2	NA	CAGNSGLNTGELFF
TRBV4-1	TRBJ2-1	NA	CASSHIDMGLAGYNEQFF
TRBV7-8	TRBJ1-5	NA	CASSRDRDQPQHF
TRBV28	TRBJ2-1	once	CASSAAGVTQKPFF
TRBV5-5	TRBJ2-7	NA	CASSLEGRAAYEQYF
TRBV7-9	TRBJ2-5	NA	CASSLDRKETQYF
TRBV5-1	TRBJ2-1	NA	CASSKLAGEDEQFF
TRBV5-6	TRBJ2-7	NA	CASSDRKSSYEQYF
TRBV28	TRBJ1-1	NA	CASSFPDRNEAFF
TRBV9	TRBJ2-7	NA	CASSAHQNPEYEQYF
TRBV9	TRBJ1-2	NA	CASSPRQGAAGYTF
TRBV28	TRBJ1-5	NA	CASRADRVSNQPQHF
TRBV6-1	TRBJ2-3	NA	CASGTSGRDTDTQYF
TRBV15	TRBJ2-1	NA	CATSRVGNQAYNEQFF
TRBV12-2	TRBJ1-1	NA	CASRLGTGGGTEAFF
TRBV15	TRBJ1-2	NA	CATSRGTGYYGYTF
TRBV30	TRBJ2-7	NA	CAWRRQAYEQYF